The sequence of this T cell receptor beta chain was determined in a study of T-cell reconstitution after alpha-beta-depleted transplantation in children. The V gene's germline CDR1 is MGHRA and CDR2 YSYEKL. The CDR3 contains 21 residues. V dropped 6 bases and J dropped 2; count of bases not matched to a gene: 23. Study-level findings and limits: Several hundred expanded graft clones reportedly supplied alpha-beta T cells about two months after transplant.

This clonotype was picked up a small number of times. What it recognizes is unknown. The TCRbeta library incorporated unique molecular identifiers. In TCRdb, the PCR reads were re-called with MiXCR into one record per CDR3 protein. Among 250,000 to 400,000 distinct CDR3 sequences listed, 20% to 30% were seen once. The input for sequencing was PBMCs, mostly from graft donor cells, taken 180 days after TCRalphabeta/CD19-depleted stem cell transplant. The chain couples TRBV4-1 to TRBJ1-5, with 9 nucleotides matching TRBD1. The sequence came from a male patient younger than 18 who had a stem cell transplant for acute lymphoblastic leukemia, so the T cells may come from the graft donor. For the CDR3, the DNA is TGCGCCAGCAGTCTAGAAAGAATCGGGACAGGGTGGATTTATGGCAATCAGCCCCAGCATTTT. Amino acids: CASSLERIGTGWIYGNQPQHF.